This entry concerns a single TCR beta chain. V shed 7 bases and J 3 bases; nucleotides not matched to a gene: 14. Germline assignment: CDR1 SNHLY and CDR2 FYNNEI. CDR3 length: 16 amino acids. The data were obtained in a study of cytomegalovirus exposure and HLA in healthy donors. A multiplex PCR was run with 60 Vbeta primers and 13 Jbeta primers. TCRdb's copy holds only in-frame clones and misses some; the assay was immunoSEQ multiplex PCR. Among around 150,000 clones listed, under 80% were seen once. Sequencing was done on a sample of PBMCs. This chain joins TRBV2 and TRBJ2-7; TRBD2 aligns across 8 bases. The origin of this receptor is a female donor in good health and CMV-seronegative. The CDR3 DNA is TGTGCCAGCACCCGTATGGAGGGACTAGACATCTACGAGCAGTACTTC. Translation: CASTRMEGLDIYEQYF.